A selection of T cell receptor beta chains follows, all from one sample in a study of T-cell memory formation after mild COVID-19. TCRdb reprocessed the 5' RACE reads with MiXCR, giving one entry per CDR3 protein. The profile shows 400,000 to 500,000 distinct CDR3 sequences, more than 20% of them singletons. Material for sequencing was PBMCs or a T cell subset sorted from them (not recorded which). These receptor sequences come from an adult woman who had mild COVID-19 (a few samples of this study predate the infection). Cell type and time point are not known. CDR3s include the opening cysteine and the closing phenylalanine or tryptophan. The D gene is left open where the match is weak. Clone size is shown for a subset of rows, as once, few, many or a class of expanded clone.

V gene	D gene	J gene	clone size	CDR3 protein	CDR3 DNA
TRBV19	NA	TRBJ1-2	NA	CASTRFRGDPYGYTF	TGTGCCAGTACCAGATTTCGGGGCGACCCCTATGGCTACACCTTC
TRBV30	NA	TRBJ1-1	few	CAWSAASEAFF	TGTGCCTGGAGTGCCGCCAGTGAAGCTTTCTTT
TRBV12-3/TRBV12-4	NA	TRBJ2-5	few	CASSFSSKETQYF	TGTGCCAGCAGTTTTAGTAGTAAAGAGACCCAGTACTTC
TRBV5-1	NA	TRBJ1-2	NA	CASSLEDPRYGYTF	TGCGCCAGCAGCTTGGAAGATCCCAGATATGGCTACACCTTC
TRBV29-1	TRBD1	TRBJ1-2	NA	CSVARTGNYGYTF	TGCAGCGTTGCCCGGACAGGGAACTATGGCTACACCTTC
TRBV5-4	NA	TRBJ2-7	NA	CASSLQGKGYEQYF	TGTGCCAGCAGCTTACAGGGTAAGGGCTACGAGCAGTACTTC
TRBV5-1	NA	TRBJ2-2	NA	CASSLTGMDGELFF	TGCGCCAGCAGCTTGACAGGGATGGACGGGGAGCTGTTTTTT
TRBV12-3/TRBV12-4	NA	TRBJ1-2	NA	CASSLDGRNGYTF	TGTGCCAGCAGCCTGGACGGTCGCAATGGCTACACCTTC
TRBV7-9	NA	TRBJ2-1	few	CASSGDWREQFF	TGTGCCAGCAGCGGGGACTGGAGGGAGCAGTTCTTC
TRBV12-3/TRBV12-4	NA	TRBJ1-1	NA	CASSSGQIAEAFF	TGTGCCAGCAGCTCAGGACAGATCGCTGAAGCTTTCTTT
TRBV20-1	NA	TRBJ2-1	NA	CSASGGRWRGDEQFF	TGCAGTGCTAGCGGGGGACGGTGGCGAGGCGATGAGCAGTTCTTC
TRBV12-3/TRBV12-4	NA	TRBJ1-1	NA	CASRQGSNTEAFF	TGTGCCAGCAGACAGGGATCGAACACTGAAGCTTTCTTT
TRBV7-3	NA	TRBJ2-3	NA	CASSLTAGTSTDTQYF	TGTGCCAGCAGCTTAACGGCGGGGACCAGCACAGATACGCAGTATTTT
TRBV10-3	TRBD2	TRBJ2-3	few	CAISERGLAGNPDTQYF	TGTGCCATCAGTGAGCGGGGACTAGCGGGGAACCCAGATACGCAGTATTTT
TRBV15	TRBD1	TRBJ2-1	NA	CATSREDRGIDEQFF	TGTGCCACCAGCAGAGAGGACAGGGGGATCGATGAGCAGTTCTTC
TRBV29-1	TRBD2	TRBJ2-5	few	CSVPPAGGQETQYF	TGCAGCGTCCCCCCAGCGGGAGGTCAAGAGACCCAGTACTTC
TRBV20-1	NA	TRBJ2-3	NA	CSASRRRGTDTQYF	TGCAGTGCGAGCCGCAGACGGGGCACAGATACGCAGTATTTT
TRBV5-1	NA	TRBJ2-7	NA	CASRLETGRYEQYF	TGCGCCAGCAGACTGGAAACAGGGAGATACGAGCAGTACTTC
TRBV20-1	NA	TRBJ2-2	NA	CSAAQGFKDTGELFF	TGCAGTGCGGCCCAGGGATTTAAGGACACCGGGGAGCTGTTTTTT
TRBV5-1	NA	TRBJ2-1	NA	CASSVDSPTYNEQFF	TGCGCCAGCAGCGTGGACAGTCCAACCTACAATGAGCAGTTCTTC
TRBV6-5	TRBD1	TRBJ2-3	few	CASSGRTGGSTDTQYF	TGTGCCAGCAGCGGACGGACAGGGGGAAGCACAGATACGCAGTATTTT
TRBV7-2	TRBD1	TRBJ1-2	NA	CASSRQGTTNYGYTF	TGTGCCAGCAGCCGACAGGGGACCACTAACTATGGCTACACCTTC
TRBV20-1	NA	TRBJ2-7	NA	CSARRTAYEQYF	TGCAGTGCTAGGCGTACTGCCTACGAGCAGTACTTC
TRBV7-8	TRBD2	TRBJ2-3	NA	CASSTRPQAGGRDTQYF	TGTGCCAGCAGCACTCGGCCTCAGGCGGGGGGGAGAGATACGCAGTATTTT
TRBV5-1	NA	TRBJ1-2	few	CASSLMGVNYGYTF	TGCGCCAGCAGCTTGATGGGGGTTAACTATGGCTACACCTTC
TRBV7-3	NA	TRBJ2-3	many	CASSLGVGVPQYF	TGTGCCAGCAGCTTAGGAGTTGGAGTACCGCAGTATTTT
TRBV24-1	NA	TRBJ2-3	few	CATSVRQGGYADTQYF	TGTGCCACCAGTGTGAGACAGGGAGGTTATGCAGATACGCAGTATTTT
TRBV18	TRBD1	TRBJ1-2	NA	CASSRDRGDYGYTF	TGTGCCAGCTCAAGGGACAGGGGCGACTATGGCTACACCTTC
TRBV20-1	NA	TRBJ1-4	few	CSARSPANEKLFF	TGCAGTGCTAGATCTCCGGCAAATGAAAAACTGTTTTTT
TRBV7-9	TRBD1	TRBJ1-5	NA	CASSSQGAAQHQHF	TGTGCCAGCAGCTCACAGGGGGCGGCTCAGCACCAGCATTTT
TRBV5-1	TRBD2	TRBJ2-5	NA	CASSGTSKETQYF	TGCGCCAGCAGCGGGACTAGCAAAGAGACCCAGTACTTC
TRBV11-2	NA	TRBJ2-3	NA	CASSSSPADTQYF	TGTGCCAGCAGCTCGAGTCCTGCAGATACGCAGTATTTT
TRBV14	NA	TRBJ1-1	NA	CASSQDLEVGEGIHTEAFF	TGTGCCAGCAGCCAAGATCTGGAGGTAGGGGAAGGGATCCACACTGAAGCTTTCTTT
TRBV18	TRBD1	TRBJ1-2	NA	CASSPSGTGGQNGYTF	TGTGCCAGCTCACCATCCGGGACAGGGGGCCAGAATGGCTACACCTTC
TRBV4-1	NA	TRBJ1-4	many	CASSFRPDATNEKLFF	TGCGCCAGCAGCTTCCGGCCAGATGCAACTAATGAAAAACTGTTTTTT
TRBV12-5	NA	TRBJ2-2	many	CASGLGPMNTGELFF	TGTGCTAGTGGTTTGGGACCCATGAACACCGGGGAGCTGTTTTTT
TRBV7-8	NA	TRBJ1-1	NA	CASSLGSSGGTEAFF	TGTGCCAGCAGCTTAGGGTCGTCCGGGGGAACTGAAGCTTTCTTT
TRBV10-3	NA	TRBJ2-3	NA	CAISEAAEGTDTQYF	TGTGCCATCAGTGAGGCGGCAGAGGGGACAGATACGCAGTATTTT
TRBV20-1	NA	TRBJ1-5	NA	CSARDDEGPQHF	TGCAGTGCTAGAGACGACGAGGGGCCCCAGCATTTT
TRBV15	TRBD2	TRBJ2-5	few	CATSRDIGLAGSQETQYF	TGTGCCACCAGCAGAGATATCGGACTAGCGGGGTCCCAAGAGACCCAGTACTTC
TRBV20-1	NA	TRBJ2-1	few	CSARGVTYNEQFF	TGCAGTGCTAGGGGGGTTACCTACAATGAGCAGTTCTTC
TRBV7-2	TRBD2	TRBJ2-3	NA	CASSFERGYTDTQYF	TGTGCCAGCAGCTTCGAGCGGGGGTACACAGATACGCAGTATTTT
TRBV7-9	NA	TRBJ2-1	NA	CASSFTGRGEQFF	TGTGCCAGCAGCTTCACAGGGAGGGGTGAGCAGTTCTTC
TRBV27	TRBD2	TRBJ2-2	NA	CASSGLAGVLGELFF	TGTGCCAGCAGCGGACTAGCGGGAGTTCTCGGGGAGCTGTTTTTT
TRBV2	TRBD2	TRBJ2-1	NA	CASSETGLGLAKRGEQFF	TGTGCCAGCAGCGAGACAGGGCTGGGACTAGCGAAGAGGGGTGAGCAGTTCTTC
TRBV4-1	NA	TRBJ1-1	few	CASSQLPGHAEAFF	TGCGCCAGCAGCCAGTTACCGGGACACGCTGAAGCTTTCTTT
TRBV7-9	NA	TRBJ1-6	few	CASSFRDSYNSPLHF	TGTGCCAGCAGCTTCCGGGACTCCTATAATTCACCCCTCCACTTT
TRBV4-3	NA	TRBJ2-5	NA	CASSQGTVSGETQYF	TGCGCCAGCAGCCAAGGGACGGTGTCGGGGGAGACCCAGTACTTC
TRBV11-3	TRBD2	TRBJ2-2	NA	CASSAGLAGVFTGELFF	TGTGCCAGCAGCGCCGGACTAGCGGGAGTTTTCACCGGGGAGCTGTTTTTT
TRBV4-2	NA	TRBJ1-4	NA	CASSLFQGSGEKLFF	TGTGCCAGCAGCCTTTTCCAGGGAAGTGGAGAAAAACTGTTTTTT
TRBV24-1	TRBD1	TRBJ2-5	NA	CATSDSGGLETQYF	TGTGCCACCAGTGATTCAGGGGGTTTGGAGACCCAGTACTTC
TRBV10-2	TRBD1	TRBJ2-7	few	CASSDRDRDEQYF	TGCGCCAGCAGTGACAGGGACAGGGACGAGCAGTACTTC
TRBV4-3	TRBD1	TRBJ1-2	few	CASSQGTGPYGYTF	TGCGCCAGCAGCCAAGGGACAGGGCCTTATGGCTACACCTTC
TRBV7-2	TRBD2	TRBJ2-3	NA	CASSLNPSGGRDTQYF	TGTGCCAGCAGCTTAAATCCTAGCGGGGGGCGGGATACGCAGTATTTT
TRBV7-9	NA	TRBJ2-5	NA	CATEVSLQETQYF	TGTGCCACAGAAGTAAGTCTCCAAGAGACCCAGTACTTC
TRBV5-1	TRBD2	TRBJ2-1	NA	CASSLAGASYNEQFF	TGCGCCAGCAGTTTAGCGGGGGCGTCCTACAATGAGCAGTTCTTC
TRBV15	NA	TRBJ1-1	NA	CATSKDTEAFF	TGTGCCACCAGCAAGGATACTGAAGCTTTCTTT
TRBV6-1	NA	TRBJ2-2	many	CASSAPIGLQNTGELFF	TGTGCCAGCAGCGCCCCTATTGGGTTACAGAACACCGGGGAGCTGTTTTTT
TRBV12-3/TRBV12-4	NA	TRBJ1-3	few	CATRKDSGNTIYF	TGTGCCACCCGAAAGGACTCTGGAAACACCATATATTTT